This T cell receptor beta chain appears in the sequencing data of a study of pediatric ulcerative colitis. Study-wide context: Most patients had pancolitis, and two had left-sided colitis.

This clone was detected a few times. Its specificity is not known. Sequenced by immunoSEQ multiplex PCR; TCRdb stores in-frame clones only, minus some. The sample consists of about 25,000 clones, about 67% of them appearing once. Overall study findings and caveats: All ulcerative colitis patients, but no controls, carried a couple of rectal clonotypes. Rectal pinch biopsies may have included blood-derived T cells, especially in patients with overt colitis.

Germline loops: CDR1 SGHRS, CDR2 YFSETQ. The CDR3 runs to 14 residues. The V end lost 0 bases, the J end lost 2 bases, and 9 bases lay between the germline ends. During colonoscopy, one to two rectal pinch biopsies were collected. No immunosuppressive drugs were given to ulcerative colitis patients before diagnostic colonoscopy. The TCR comes from a boy aged 10-17 years with severe ulcerative colitis. This chain joins TRBV5-1 and TRBJ2-7, with D unclear. Sequenced input: gut tissue. As DNA, the CDR3 is TGCGCCAGCAGCTTGGCGGTCCTAGCCTACGAGCAGTACTTC. This translates into CASSLAVLAYEQYF.